This T cell receptor beta chain was sequenced in a study of CD8+CD57+ T cells in acquired aplastic anemia. Study-level information: 3 to 3.5 ug was the average amount of DNA from sorted CD4+ and CD8+ cells.

Note on this clonotype: Antigen unknown.

CD8+CD57+ cell expansion had been shown by flow cytometry in patients chosen for sequencing. Profiling that covered TCR beta VDJ and CDR3 relied on genomic DNA as its template. TCRdb itself ran the reads through MiXCR, one entry per CDR3 protein. The sample has about 180,000 distinct CDR3 sequences, around 48% seen once; the top ten hold more than 1%. The CDR3 extends over 13 amino acids. The ends lost 5 bases at V and 4 bases at J; junction bases unmatched: 4. Germline CDR1 reads PRHDT; CDR2 reads FYEKMQ (reference sequence). Study-wide results and limits: The CD8+ Simpson's diversity of patients and controls was not significantly different.

The TCR originated in a human donor with aplastic anemia. Sequenced material: sorted CD4+, CD8+, or CD8+CD57+ T cells (not recorded which) from PBMCs. This chain uses TRBV13 with TRBJ1-2, with TRBD1 matching 7 bases. CDR3 coding DNA: TGTGCCAGCAGCGAGACAGGGCTCTATGGCTACACCTTC. Residues: CASSETGLYGYTF. Using reference TRBV13 and TRBJ1-2 for the parts outside the CDR3, the full variable domain is AAGVIQSPRHLIKEKRETATLKCYPIPRHDTVYWYQQGPGQDPQFLISFYEKMQSDKGSIPDRFSAQQFSDYHSELNMSSLELGDSALYFCASSETGLYGYTFGSGTRLTVV.